These 21 T cell receptor beta chains share one sample of origin, sequenced in a study of T cells of healthy individuals. In TCRdb, the 5' RACE reads were re-called with MiXCR into one record per CDR3 protein. The sample lists around 98,000 distinct CDR3 sequences; roughly a sixth were seen once. Receptors were obtained from a human donor in good health.

This clonotype was counted a few times. This chain links TRBV5-6 with TRBJ2-5; D perhaps matches TRBD1 (6 bases). Per the germline V gene, CDR1 is SGHDT and CDR2 is YYEEEE. The V end lost 3 bases, the J end lost 3 bases, and 9 bases lay between the germline ends. The CDR3 is 13 residues long. The CDR3 spells CASSSWTEETQYF. DNA of the CDR3: TGTGCCAGCAGCTCCTGGACAGAAGAGACCCAGTACTTC. Full variable domain (missing parts from reference TRBV5-6 and TRBJ2-5): DAGVTQSPTHLIKTRGQQVTLRCSPKSGHDTVSWYQQALGQGPQFIFQYYEEEERQRGNFPDRFSGHQFPNYSSELNVNALLLGDSALYLCASSSWTEETQYFGPGTRLLVL.

This clonotype was recorded many times. V usage is TRBV12-3 or TRBV12-4 and J usage is TRBJ2-2, with TRBD2 identical over 11 bases. The CDR3 sequence is 15 residues long. Germline trimming cut 6 bases from V and 4 bases from J; bases unmatched to any gene: 4. Here the CDR3 reads CASRPSGGPTGELFF. The CDR3 DNA is TGTGCCAGCAGACCTAGCGGGGGGCCCACCGGGGAGCTGTTTTTT.

This clonotype was seen only a few times. The chain is built from TRBV7-9 and TRBJ2-3; a possible D gene is TRBD2 (5 bases). V was trimmed by 2 bases and J by 5 bases, leaving 8 bases between them. This CDR3 region has 13 residues. Germline lookup yields CDR1 SEHNR and CDR2 FQNEAQ (reference sequence). The CDR3: CASSLSGVDTQYF. The CDR3 nucleotides read TGTGCCAGCAGCTTATCCGGGGTAGATACGCAGTATTTT.

This chain connects TRBV4-3 to TRBJ2-5; TRBD2 is a possible D gene (5 bases). The CDR3 consists of 16 residues. CDR1 and CDR2 (germline): LGHNA, YSLEER. The ends were cut back, 0 bases at V and 5 bases at J, with 16 bases in the middle. The CDR3 DNA is TGCGCCAGCAGCCAAGATGGGAGCGGTACGGGGGAGACCCAGTACTTC. As protein: CASSQDGSGTGETQYF.

This clonotype was detected only a few times. This chain connects TRBV20-1 to TRBJ1-5; a weak D match, TRBD1 (5 bases). Looked up from germline, CDR1 is DFQATT and CDR2 is SNEGSKA (reference sequence). Trimming left V 4 bases short and J 0 bases short, with 10 bases between. This CDR3 spans 14 amino acids. As DNA, the CDR3 is TGCAGTGCTAACGGTGACAGTAGCAATCAGCCCCAGCATTTT. Amino acid sequence: CSANGDSSNQPQHF.

The chain combines TRBV12-3 or TRBV12-4 with TRBJ2-1, with a possible D match to TRBD1 (5 bases). The CDR3 is 12 residues long. Trimming removed 6 bases from V and 10 bases from J, with 13 bases in between. The CDR3 loop reads CASSLNWGEQFF. The DNA for the CDR3 is TGTGCCAGCAGCCTTAATTGGGGCGAGCAGTTCTTC.

This clonotype was counted between two and nine times. The chain uses TRBV19 and TRBJ2-4; perhaps TRBD1 as D (6 bases). This CDR3 is 18 amino acids long. Germline V CDR1 and CDR2: LNHDA, SQIVND (reference sequence). Trimming took off 3 bases at V and 3 bases at J, with 21 bases between the two ends. The CDR3 region has the DNA TGTGCCAGTAGTATTGGTTGGACAGCCCCTTTAGTCAAAAACATTCAGTACTTC. Translating gives CASSIGWTAPLVKNIQYF.

This clonotype appeared a few times. The CDR3 region is CASSLRGQGNEKLFF. CDR3 nucleotide sequence: TGTGCCAGCAGCTTACGGGGACAGGGTAATGAAAAACTGTTTTTT. The chain has TRBV7-2 and TRBJ1-4; 9 nucleotides match TRBD1. CDR1 and CDR2 (germline): SGHTA, FQGNSA. The J segment lost 4 bases and the V segment lost 2 bases, leaving 2 bases of the junction unmatched. There are 15 residues in the CDR3.

The chain combines TRBV7-2 with TRBJ1-1; D uncertain. V was shortened by 6 bases and J by 5 bases, with 16 bases between the two germline ends. Germline values: CDR1 SGHTA, CDR2 FQGNSA. This CDR3 is built from 14 residues. As DNA, the CDR3 is TGTGCCAGCAGATCCTCGGGTCGGGGAACTGAAGCTTTCTTT. It translates to CASRSSGRGTEAFF.

This clonotype was recorded many times. This chain connects TRBV9 to TRBJ2-1; TRBD2 agrees at 10 bases. The CDR3 extends over 15 amino acids. Losses at the gene ends were 0 bases for V and 6 bases for J; bases not matched to a gene: 3. CDR1 and CDR2 from the germline V gene are SGDLS and YYNGEE. The DNA for the CDR3 is TGTGCCAGCAGCGTAGGAGCGGGAGGGGGCAATGAGCAGTTCTTC. Its protein product is CASSVGAGGGNEQFF.

This clonotype was counted at least ten times. This rearrangement joins TRBV20-1 to TRBJ2-7; no clear D. CDR3 length equals 14 residues. The V end was cut by 0 bases, the J end by 2 bases, with 11 bases between. Looked up from germline, CDR1 is DFQATT and CDR2 is SNEGSKA (reference sequence). The CDR3 loop is CSARDAGVPYEQYF. DNA of the CDR3: TGCAGTGCTAGAGACGCAGGAGTACCCTACGAGCAGTACTTC.

This clonotype was counted between two and nine times. V usage is TRBV28 and J usage is TRBJ1-6, with D perhaps TRBD1 (6 bases). Trimming cost V 11 bases and J 0 bases, with 23 bases left between them. Germline CDR1 MDHEN, CDR2 SYDVKM. The CDR3 is 18 amino acids. CDR3 nucleotides: TGTGCCTCCTCCTGGGACACCTCAAGGAGCTCCTATAATTCACCCCTCCACTTT. It specifies CASSWDTSRSSYNSPLHF.

This clonotype was detected only a few times. The genes are TRBV4-1 and TRBJ1-1; unclear D gene. CDR1 MGHRA and CDR2 YSYEKL come from the germline V gene. CDR3 length: 15 amino acids. V dropped 0 bases and J dropped 2 bases, with 10 bases sitting between them. DNA for the CDR3: TGCGCCAGCAGCCAAGATGAGCTAGCAAACACTGAAGCTTTCTTT. Its protein is CASSQDELANTEAFF.

This clonotype turned up a few times. The chain carries TRBV9 and TRBJ1-1; TRBD1 aligns across 9 bases. Losses at the gene ends were 4 bases for V and 8 bases for J; bases not matched to a gene: 9. Germline loops: CDR1 SGDLS, CDR2 YYNGEE. The CDR3 loop spans 14 amino acids. The DNA of the CDR3 is TGTGCCAGCAGCCGACTAAGGACAGGGGAGGAAGCTTTCTTT. Protein product: CASSRLRTGEEAFF.

This clonotype was observed a handful of times. The CDR3 DNA reads as TGCAGTGCTCGAGGACTAGCCGCGAGCTCCTACGAGCAGTACTTC. This gives the protein CSARGLAASSYEQYF. This chain connects TRBV20-1 to TRBJ2-7; 8 bases match TRBD2. Losses at the gene ends were 5 bases for V and 0 bases for J; bases not matched to a gene: 9. CDR1 and CDR2 from the germline V gene are DFQATT and SNEGSKA (reference sequence). CDR3 length: 15 amino acids.

The chain uses TRBV5-1 and TRBJ1-2, with 8 bases lining up with TRBD1. The CDR3 loop spans 18 amino acids. V lost 0 bases to trimming and J lost 5 bases; unmatched junction nucleotides: 15. The germline gives CDR1 SGHRS, CDR2 YFSETQ. As DNA, the CDR3 is TGCGCCAGCAGCTTGGTGGAGAACAGGGGGAGCGGGGCGTATGGCTACACCTTC. This sequence encodes CASSLVENRGSGAYGYTF.

Sample share makes this clonotype medium-sized. V gene TRBV20-1 combines with J gene TRBJ1-6; TRBD1 matches 10 bases. V lost 2 bases and J lost 7; bases outside the gene matches: 11. Per germline, CDR1 DFQATT and CDR2 SNEGSKA (reference sequence). The CDR3 consists of 17 residues. CDR3 in DNA: TGCAGTGCTAGACCCTCAGGGCTGGGACAGGGGAATTCACCCCTCCACTTT. It is translated as CSARPSGLGQGNSPLHF.

This clonotype was counted a few times. The gene calls are TRBV6-6 and TRBJ1-2, with D possibly TRBD1 on 5 matching bases. Trimming took 6 bases from V and 4 from J, leaving 12 bases between them. Germline CDR1 is MNHNY and CDR2 is SVGAGI (reference sequence). CDR3 size: 13 residues. As DNA, the CDR3 is TGTGCCAGCAGCGGGACGGGTACCTATGGCTACACCTTC. Protein product: CASSGTGTYGYTF.

The chain carries TRBV19 and TRBJ1-4, with D perhaps matching TRBD1 (6 bases). CDR1 LNHDA and CDR2 SQIVND come from the germline V gene (reference sequence). The CDR3 loop spans 14 amino acids. Trimming removed 4 bases from V and 6 bases from J, with 12 bases in between. The chain's CDR3 is CASSRTAGDEKLFF. CDR3 DNA sequence: TGTGCCAGTAGTAGGACAGCGGGGGATGAAAAACTGTTTTTT.

This clonotype was detected ten times or more. The rearrangement links TRBV29-1 to TRBJ1-2; the match to TRBD1 covers 12 bases. The CDR3 contains 13 residues. With V trimmed by 7 bases and J by 7 bases, 7 bases remained unmatched. Germline V gene sequence: CDR1 SQVTM, CDR2 ANQGSEA. CDR3 protein: CSEKGQGAGGYTF. Here the CDR3 DNA reads TGCAGCGAGAAGGGACAGGGGGCAGGTGGCTACACCTTC.

This clonotype was observed at least ten times. The chain recombines TRBV7-2 with TRBJ2-3; D call uncertain. CDR1 is SGHTA and CDR2 is FQGNSA in the germline V gene. This CDR3 has 16 residues. With 4 bases removed from V and 5 bases from J, the gap between germline ends came to 19 bases. CDR3 sequence: CASSSPTGRVQDTQYF. CDR3 bases: TGTGCCAGCAGCTCCCCGACGGGTCGGGTTCAAGATACGCAGTATTTT.